The 14 T cell receptor beta chains reported below all come from one sample, sequenced in a study of naive and memory T cell subsets. An equimolar mix of two oligonucleotides served as the beta constant-region primer for TRBC1 and TRBC2. Via MiXCR, TCRdb re-called the UMI-ligation and nested PCR reads, giving one row per CDR3 protein. The sample has approximately 27,000 distinct CDR3 sequences; roughly 10% are singletons. Source material: effector memory CD4+ T cells from blood. Stated subset: effector memory, CD45RA- CD27-. Every receptor here comes from a human donor in good health.

Worth noting for this clonotype: A much larger clone lies one base from this, so it may be a read error. The rearrangement links TRBV18 to TRBJ2-3; the match to TRBD1 covers 8 bases. The CDR3 is 15 residues long. Germline CDR1 and CDR2: KGHSH and LQKENI. This CDR3 reads CTSSRQGLGTDTQYF. The CDR3 DNA is TGTACCAGCTCGCGACAGGGGTTGGGCACAGATACGCAGTATTTT.

This clonotype was observed many times. This chain joins TRBV6-2 or TRBV6-3 and TRBJ1-1, with 9 positions matching TRBD1. There are 15 residues in the CDR3. Germline CDR1 reads MNHEY; CDR2 reads SVGEGT. The V gene end was trimmed by 0 bases and the J gene end by 4 bases; junction bases not matched to a gene: 3. The DNA of the CDR3 is TGTGCCAGCAGTTACTCGAACAGGGGGCCCACTGAAGCTTTCTTT. Its protein product is CASSYSNRGPTEAFF.

This clonotype was detected a few times. The rearrangement joins TRBV4-3 to TRBJ1-2; D perhaps matches TRBD1 (6 bases). This CDR3 spans 18 amino acids. The germline V gene encodes CDR1 LGHNA and CDR2 YSLEER. Trimming removed 4 bases at V and 0 bases at J, with 21 bases between. The CDR3, as DNA: TGCGCCAGCAGCCTCTCCACACTCTTGACAGGAGCTAACTATGGCTACACCTTC. Residues: CASSLSTLLTGANYGYTF.

This clonotype was seen a handful of times. The CDR3 loop is CAGRRDAYNEQFF. Here the CDR3 DNA reads TGTGCCGGGCGGAGGGACGCCTACAATGAGCAGTTCTTC. The chain joins TRBV6-1 to TRBJ2-1; TRBD2 might be the D (6 bases). The CDR3 is 13 amino acids. Germline V gene sequence: CDR1 MNHNS, CDR2 SASEGT. Between the trimmed V and J ends, which lost 11 bases and 2 bases, there was a span of 13 bases.

This clonotype was detected a few times. The DNA of the CDR3 is TGTGCCAGCAGCGCAAGGGGGGCTAGCGGGAGAAGTGGCGAGACCCAGTACTTC. Translation: CASSARGASGRSGETQYF. This chain links TRBV7-3 with TRBJ2-5; 10 bases match TRBD2. With 5 bases clipped from V and 5 bases from J, the junction kept 17 bases outside the gene matches. Germline V CDR1 and CDR2: SGHTA, FQGTGA. The CDR3 runs to 18 residues.

This clonotype was observed many times. The chain carries TRBV29-1 and TRBJ1-3; TRBD1 matches 7 bases. The CDR3 consists of 15 residues. The junction had 17 bases not matched to a gene; V was cut back by 6 bases and J by 9 bases. The germline gives CDR1 SQVTM, CDR2 ANQGSEA. Here the CDR3 reads CSVELNRGSGGTIYF. The CDR3, as DNA: TGCAGCGTCGAACTCAACAGGGGATCCGGCGGCACCATATATTTT.

This clonotype came up a few times. This CDR3 is CASSIGGRALTGELFF. The CDR3 nucleotides are TGTGCCAGTAGTATCGGCGGGAGGGCCCTTACCGGGGAGCTGTTTTTT. This chain joins TRBV19 and TRBJ2-2; TRBD2 matches 9 bases. V shed 3 bases, J shed 5 bases, and the junction held 7 bases outside the gene matches. This CDR3 contains 16 residues. In germline, CDR1 is LNHDA, CDR2 SQIVND (reference sequence).

This clonotype occurred once. The genes are TRBV25-1 and TRBJ2-1; the D is unclear. The length of the CDR3 is 11 residues. Trimming removed 5 bases from V and 4 bases from J, with 3 bases in between. The V gene's germline CDR1 is MGHDK and CDR2 SYGVNS. The CDR3: CASSTYNEQFF. CDR3 nucleotide sequence: TGTGCCAGCAGTACATACAATGAGCAGTTCTTC. Using reference TRBV25-1 and TRBJ2-1 for the parts outside the CDR3, the full variable domain is EADIYQTPRYLVIGTGKKITLECSQTMGHDKMYWYQQDPGMELHLIHYSYGVNSTEKGDLSSESTVSRIRTEHFPLTLESARPSHTSQYLCASSTYNEQFFGPGTRLTVL.

As regards this clonotype: Mismatch with germline at one junction end may stem from a read error. The rearrangement links TRBV7-2 to TRBJ1-1, with a tentative D call TRBD1 (5 bases). CDR3 size: 16 residues. Germline-derived CDR1 and CDR2 are SGHTA and FQGNSA. The CDR3 DNA follows: TGTGACAGCAGCTTAGGTGTGCAGGGTCTGCACACTGAAGCTTTCTTT. It codes for CDSSLGVQGLHTEAFF. The variable domain in full, completed from reference TRBV7-2 and TRBJ1-1, reads GAGVSQSPSNKVTEKGKDVELRCDPISGHTALYWYRQSLGQGLEFLIYFQGNSAPDKSGLPSDRFSAERTGGSVSTLTIQRTQQEDSAVYLCDSSLGVQGLHTEAFFGQGTRLTVV.

Only a few counts were recorded for this clonotype. The chain couples TRBV7-3 to TRBJ2-1, with 10 bases matching TRBD2. Germline-derived CDR1 and CDR2 are SGHTA and FQGTGA. J lost 5 bases, V lost 1 base, and 8 bases had no gene match. The CDR3 is 17 residues long. This CDR3 is CASSLRPLAGHNNEQFF. Written as DNA, the CDR3 is TGTGCCAGCAGCTTAAGGCCACTAGCGGGACACAACAATGAGCAGTTCTTC.

This clonotype was picked up a small number of times. The rearrangement joins TRBV28 to TRBJ1-2, with TRBD1 identical over 9 bases. Germline V gene sequence: CDR1 MDHEN, CDR2 SYDVKM. V was clipped by 5 bases and J by 8 bases; unmatched bases: 9. This CDR3 is 14 amino acids long. DNA of the CDR3: TGTGCCAGCAGTCAGGACAGGGGACCCCGCGGCTACACCTTC. This translates into CASSQDRGPRGYTF.

This clonotype has only a few counts. The J gene is TRBJ2-5, the V gene TRBV7-2; D is uncertain. This CDR3 has 13 residues. V lost 5 bases and J lost 2, with 9 bases in between. In germline, CDR1 is SGHTA, CDR2 FQGNSA. CDR3 DNA sequence: TGTGCCAGCAGCCCCGACTTGCAAGAGACCCAGTACTTC. It encodes CASSPDLQETQYF.

J is TRBJ1-5 and V is TRBV24-1; no reliable D call. In germline, CDR1 is KGHDR, CDR2 SFDVKD. The CDR3 covers 13 residues. Trimming pared 0 bases from V and 9 bases from J, leaving 8 bases between. The chain's CDR3 is CATSDLPLGPQHF. The CDR3 nucleotides read TGTGCCACCAGTGATTTGCCCTTGGGGCCCCAGCATTTT.

The table lists this clonotype with many counts. The J gene is TRBJ1-3, the V gene TRBV12-3 or TRBV12-4; 8 bases match TRBD1. The CDR3 runs 14 residues. J gave up 5 bases and V 5 bases, and 5 bases lay outside the gene matches. CDR3 coding DNA: TGTGCCAGCAGTGACAGGGGCGCACGAAACACCATATATTTT. Translated: CASSDRGARNTIYF.